The 17 T cell receptor beta chains below all came from one sample that was sequenced in a study of identical twins. TCRdb reprocessed the 5' RACE reads via MiXCR and lists one record per CDR3 protein. The sample records approximately 240,000 distinct CDR3 sequences, roughly 13% being singletons. Sequencing was carried out using memory (CD45RO+) T cells sorted from blood. The receptors shown here come from a woman younger than 30 in good health.

This clonotype was observed a handful of times. The V and J genes are TRBV7-9 and TRBJ1-1; 10 bases fit TRBD1. V lost 3 bases, J lost 11 bases, and 9 bases stayed unmatched. The CDR3 has 14 residues. The germline gives CDR1 SEHNR, CDR2 FQNEAQ (reference sequence). CDR3 residues: CASSLGQGSGWAFF. In DNA form, the CDR3 reads TGTGCCAGCAGCTTGGGACAGGGGTCCGGGTGGGCTTTCTTT.

The chain combines TRBV28 with TRBJ2-7; the match to TRBD1 covers 7 bases. V was pared by 7 bases and J by 2 bases, with 11 bases of the junction left unmatched. Germline-derived CDR1 and CDR2 are MDHEN and SYDVKM. The CDR3 is 15 residues long. The CDR3 sequence is CASTKPGQPPYEQYF. In DNA form, the CDR3 reads TGTGCCAGCACAAAACCGGGACAGCCCCCCTACGAGCAGTACTTC. The full variable domain, rest sourced from reference TRBV28 and TRBJ2-7, is DVKVTQSSRYLVKRTGEKVFLECVQDMDHENMFWYRQDPGLGLRLIYFSYDVKMKEKGDIPEGYSVSREKKERFSLILESASTNQTSMYLCASTKPGQPPYEQYFGPGTRLTVT.

A few counts support this clonotype. The rearrangement joins TRBV5-1 to TRBJ2-3; D ambiguous. Germline CDR1 SGHRS, CDR2 YFSETQ. The CDR3 covers 13 residues. The V and J ends lost 4 bases and 6 bases respectively, with 12 bases between them. DNA of the CDR3: TGCGCCAGCAGCGGGGATACCTGGGATACGCAGTATTTT. Protein product: CASSGDTWDTQYF.

The sample holds a few counts of this clonotype. The chain carries TRBV6-1 and TRBJ1-4; D may be TRBD1 (5 bases). Germline CDR1 reads MNHNS; CDR2 reads SASEGT. V was clipped by 5 bases and J by 8 bases, with 12 bases between them. CDR3 length equals 13 residues. CDR3 coding DNA: TGTGCCAGCAGTACCGGGACGAAGGAAAAACTGTTTTTT. This gives the protein CASSTGTKEKLFF.

This chain joins TRBV20-1 and TRBJ2-3; no firm D call. The germline gives CDR1 DFQATT, CDR2 SNEGSKA (reference sequence). CDR3 length: 13 residues. V was pared by 3 bases and J by 1 base, with 8 bases between. This CDR3 is CSARETRTDTQYF. In nucleotides, the CDR3 is TGCAGTGCTAGGGAAACCCGCACAGATACGCAGTATTTT.

This clonotype was observed a handful of times. The chain links TRBV2 to TRBJ1-5; no definite D call. V was shortened by 2 bases and J by 0 bases, with 11 bases between the two germline ends. Per the germline V gene, CDR1 is SNHLY and CDR2 is FYNNEI. The CDR3 loop spans 16 amino acids. The CDR3 DNA reads as TGTGCCAGCAGTGAATTGGCTCAATATAGCAATCAGCCCCAGCATTTT. Protein product: CASSELAQYSNQPQHF.

The V gene is TRBV7-9, the J gene TRBJ2-1, with TRBD2 matching 9 bases. The germline gives CDR1 SEHNR, CDR2 FQNEAQ (reference sequence). After removal of 5 bases from V and 3 bases from J, the junction contained 2 bases not matched to a gene. The CDR3 length is 14 residues. As DNA, the CDR3 is TGTGCCAGCAGCCCTAGCGGGAACTACAATGAGCAGTTCTTC. Protein sequence: CASSPSGNYNEQFF.

This clonotype was recorded many times. The rearrangement uses TRBV18 and TRBJ2-1; TRBD2 aligns across 11 bases. In germline, CDR1 is KGHSH, CDR2 LQKENI. The CDR3 runs 17 residues. The V segment lost 3 bases and the J segment 5 bases; nucleotides outside the gene matches: 9. CDR3 amino acids: CASSPRTSGRLNNEQFF. CDR3 bases: TGTGCCAGCTCACCCCGAACTAGCGGGAGACTGAACAATGAGCAGTTCTTC.

The chain carries TRBV4-1 and TRBJ1-5; TRBD1 might be the D (6 bases). The CDR3 covers 15 residues. The germline V gene has CDR1 MGHRA and CDR2 YSYEKL. V was shortened by 4 bases and J by 6 bases, with 16 bases between the two germline ends. CDR3 region: CASSRSETGTQPQHF. The CDR3 DNA reads TGCGCCAGCAGCCGGAGTGAGACAGGTACTCAGCCCCAGCATTTT.

This clonotype was seen ten or more times. This rearrangement joins TRBV20-1 to TRBJ2-1, with D perhaps assigned TRBD1 or TRBD2 (5 bases each). This CDR3 region has 16 residues. Germline CDR1 DFQATT, CDR2 SNEGSKA (reference sequence). Deletions cut 6 bases from V and 4 bases from J, with 22 bases between. The CDR3 spells CSANEGSGGGYNEQFF. CDR3 coding DNA: TGCAGTGCCAACGAGGGGAGCGGAGGCGGATACAATGAGCAGTTCTTC.

The rearrangement links TRBV5-1 to TRBJ2-5, with TRBD1 as a possible D gene (5 bases). The V gene's germline CDR1 is SGHRS and CDR2 YFSETQ. V lost 6 bases to trimming and J lost 5 bases, with 20 bases between them. The CDR3 runs to 15 residues. This CDR3 reads CASTIFSGSGETQYF. The CDR3 nucleotides read TGCGCCAGCACCATTTTTAGTGGGTCAGGGGAGACCCAGTACTTC.

This clonotype appeared a few times. The chain employs TRBV3-1 and TRBJ1-5, with unresolved D. V lost 0 bases and J lost 6, with 9 bases in between. This CDR3 contains 14 residues. Germline assignment: CDR1 LGHDT and CDR2 YNNKEL (reference sequence). The CDR3 reads CASSQDFGFQPQHF. The CDR3 bases are TGTGCCAGCAGCCAAGATTTCGGGTTTCAGCCCCAGCATTTT. Filled out from reference TRBV3-1 and TRBJ1-5, the complete variable domain reads DTAVSQTPKYLVTQMGNDKSIKCEQNLGHDTMYWYKQDSKKFLKIMFSYNNKELIINETVPNRFSPKSPDKAHLNLHINSLELGDSAVYFCASSQDFGFQPQHFGDGTRLSIL.

This clonotype has just a few counts. The chain employs TRBV27 and TRBJ2-7, with D hard to call. The germline V gene has CDR1 MNHEY and CDR2 SMNVEV (reference sequence). V gave up 6 bases and J gave up 4 bases, with 10 bases separating them. The CDR3 consists of 12 residues. CDR3 nucleotide sequence: TGTGCCAGCAGCCCCGACCCTTACGAGCAGTACTTC. Protein: CASSPDPYEQYF.

This clonotype was seen ten or more times. The J gene is TRBJ2-3, the V gene TRBV12-3 or TRBV12-4; D unresolved. CDR3 size: 15 residues. V was cut by 6 bases and J by 4 bases, with 17 bases left in between. CDR3 protein: CASSWESRLADTQYF. The CDR3 nucleotides are TGTGCCAGCAGCTGGGAATCTCGCCTGGCAGATACGCAGTATTTT.

This clonotype was found a few times. CDR3 protein: CSASLPQGAYEQYF. The CDR3 bases are TGCAGTGCTAGTCTCCCGCAGGGGGCCTACGAGCAGTACTTC. The chain combines TRBV20-1 with TRBJ2-7, with 7 bases lining up with TRBD1. The trim removed 3 bases at V and 2 bases at J, leaving 7 bases unmatched. Germline V gene data show CDR1 as DFQATT and CDR2 as SNEGSKA (reference sequence). This CDR3 has 14 residues.

This clonotype was seen only a few times. The chain couples TRBV20-1 to TRBJ1-2, with 8 bases fitting TRBD1. CDR1 DFQATT and CDR2 SNEGSKA come from the germline V gene (reference sequence). V shed 0 bases, J shed 8 bases, and the junction held 8 bases outside the gene matches. CDR3 length: 14 amino acids. In nucleotides, the CDR3 is TGCAGTGCTAGAGATCAAAGGACAGGGAAAGGCTACACCTTC. This sequence encodes CSARDQRTGKGYTF.

The chain uses TRBV20-1 and TRBJ1-1, with 7 nucleotides matching TRBD1. CDR3 length equals 13 residues. V lost 6 bases to trimming and J lost 6 bases; unmatched junction nucleotides: 10. Germline CDR1 reads DFQATT; CDR2 reads SNEGSKA (reference sequence). Here the CDR3 DNA reads TGCAGTGCGAACTTGGGGCAGGGGGCTGAAGCTTTCTTT. This translates into CSANLGQGAEAFF.